This T cell receptor beta chain was profiled in a study of OX40 agonist ivuxolimab in advanced cancers. In the study overall: Averaging roughly 60 years in age, with a range of roughly 20 to 90, the cohort was approximately 84% male.

Sequencing was performed with immunoSEQ multiplex PCR; in TCRdb, only in-frame clones are kept and a portion is missing. Of 55,000 to 80,000 clones in the sample, less than 95% are singletons; the top ten hold roughly 5.1%. Whole-study results and caveats: Nonresponders included some who also had low normalized T-cell clonal expansion. Expanded clones tended on average to be more numerous among CD8+ T cells than CD4+.

The germline CDR1 and CDR2 sequences are SNHLY and FYNNEI. Between the trimmed V and J ends, which lost 6 bases and 0 bases, there was a span of 13 bases. The CDR3 spans 15 residues. Notes on this clone: The antigen remains undetermined.

Specimen: CD4+ or CD8+ T cells sorted from blood, collected in a trial of the OX40 agonist ivuxolimab. The source is an adult with an advanced solid tumor such as melanoma, head and neck, liver or kidney cancer. The chain joins TRBV2 to TRBJ2-3; the D gene is possibly TRBD2 (6 bases). For the CDR3, the DNA is TGTGCCAGCAGCGGGGGAACACCTAGCACAGATACGCAGTATTTT. This encodes CASSGGTPSTDTQYF.